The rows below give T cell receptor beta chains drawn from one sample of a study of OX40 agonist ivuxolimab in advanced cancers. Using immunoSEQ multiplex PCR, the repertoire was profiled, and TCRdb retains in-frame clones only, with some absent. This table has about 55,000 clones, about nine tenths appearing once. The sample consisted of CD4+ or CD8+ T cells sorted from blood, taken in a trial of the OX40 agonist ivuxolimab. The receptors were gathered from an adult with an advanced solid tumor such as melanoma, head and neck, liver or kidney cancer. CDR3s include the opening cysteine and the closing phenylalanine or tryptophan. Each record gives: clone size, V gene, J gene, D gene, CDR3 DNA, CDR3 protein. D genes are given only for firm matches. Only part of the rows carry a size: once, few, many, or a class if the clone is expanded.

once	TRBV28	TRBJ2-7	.	TGTGCCAGCAGTAGGGACCGGGGCTACGAGCAGTACTTC	CASSRDRGYEQYF
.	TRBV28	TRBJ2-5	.	TGTGCCAGCGGACGACAAGTTCAAGAGACCCAGTACTTC	CASGRQVQETQYF
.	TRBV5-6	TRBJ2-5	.	TGTGCCAGCAGCTTAGGTTCTCTAATCCAAGAGACCCAGTACTTC	CASSLGSLIQETQYF
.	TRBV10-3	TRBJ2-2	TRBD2	TGTGCCACCAGGGACGGACTAGCGGGTACCGGGGAGCTGTTTTTT	CATRDGLAGTGELFF
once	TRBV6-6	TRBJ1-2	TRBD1	TGTGCCAGCATTTTCCGGGACAGCCTCTATGGCTACACCTTC	CASIFRDSLYGYTF
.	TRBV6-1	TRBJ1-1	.	TGTGCCAGCAGTGAAATGGGGGGGGACACTGAAGCTTTCTTT	CASSEMGGDTEAFF
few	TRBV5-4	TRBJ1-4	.	TGTGCCAGCAGCCCACCGGGCCTTGGAGAAAAACTGTTTTTT	CASSPPGLGEKLFF
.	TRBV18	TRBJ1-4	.	TGTGCCAGCTCACCTACGTCGGCACCTTCGGGTAATGAAAAACTGTTTTTT	CASSPTSAPSGNEKLFF
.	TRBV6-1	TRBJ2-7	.	TGTGCCAGCAGTGAAGTACCTAGCTCCTACGAGCAGTACTTC	CASSEVPSSYEQYF
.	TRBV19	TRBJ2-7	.	TGTGCCAGTAGTATTACAGGGAACTACGAGCAGTACTTC	CASSITGNYEQYF
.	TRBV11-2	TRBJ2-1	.	TGTGCCAGCAGCTTTGAAGGGACCCCATACAATGAGCAGTTCTTC	CASSFEGTPYNEQFF
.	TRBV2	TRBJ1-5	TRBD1	TGTGCCAGCAGTGAGGACAGGGGTACGCTCCCCCAGCATTTT	CASSEDRGTLPQHF
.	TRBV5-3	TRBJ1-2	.	TGTGCCAGAAGCTTAGGGTTCAGTCAGGGCTATGGCTACACCTTC	CARSLGFSQGYGYTF
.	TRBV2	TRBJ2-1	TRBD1	TGTGCCAGCAGCCCAACCCGGGGACAGGGGGCAAGTGAGCAGTTCTTC	CASSPTRGQGASEQFF
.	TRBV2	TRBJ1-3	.	TGTGCCAGCAGTGAAAGGACACGCTTAACTGGAAACACCATATATTTT	CASSERTRLTGNTIYF
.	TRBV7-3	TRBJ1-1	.	TGTGCCAGCAGCCCGGGACACCGGAACACTGAAGCTTTCTTT	CASSPGHRNTEAFF
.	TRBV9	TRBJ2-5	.	TGTGCCAGCAGCGTAGGGGTGGAAAGGAGAGAGACCCAGTACTTC	CASSVGVERRETQYF
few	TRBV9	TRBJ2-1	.	TGTGCCAGCAGCGCCCCCCCCAGGAAATCGGCCTACAATGAGCAGTTCTTC	CASSAPPRKSAYNEQFF
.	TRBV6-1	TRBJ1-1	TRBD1	TGTGCCAGCACCCACAGGGGACGGTTGAACACTGAAGCTTTCTTT	CASTHRGRLNTEAFF
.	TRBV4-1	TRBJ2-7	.	TGCGCCAGCAGCCCAGCGGAGTCCGCCCACGAGCAGTACTTC	CASSPAESAHEQYF
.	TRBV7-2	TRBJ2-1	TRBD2	TGTGCCAGCAGCTTAGCCCGGACTAGCGGGATTCGCTCCTACAATGAGCAGTTCTTC	CASSLARTSGIRSYNEQFF
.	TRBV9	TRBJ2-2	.	TGTGCCAGCAGCGTAGCACCTAGCTTTTACACCGGGGAGCTGTTTTTT	CASSVAPSFYTGELFF
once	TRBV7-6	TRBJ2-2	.	TGTGCCAGCAGCTTTCGCACAGGTCGGGCCGGCGGGGAGCTGTTTTTT	CASSFRTGRAGGELFF
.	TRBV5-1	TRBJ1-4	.	TGCGCCAGCAGCTCCGAGAGGGGGGAAAAACTGTTTTTT	CASSSERGEKLFF
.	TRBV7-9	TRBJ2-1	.	TGTGCCAGCAGCTCCTCTTCCGACGCTGTGGCACTCCTTGACAATGAGCAGTTCTTC	CASSSSSDAVALLDNEQFF
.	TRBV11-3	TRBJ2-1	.	TGTGCCAGCAGCTTAGATCTGGGGCCCTACAATGAGCAGTTCTTC	CASSLDLGPYNEQFF
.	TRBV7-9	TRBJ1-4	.	TGTGCCAGCAGCTTAGTTTGGGCGGATAATGAAAAACTGTTTTTT	CASSLVWADNEKLFF
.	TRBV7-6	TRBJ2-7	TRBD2	TGTGCCAGCAGCTTAGCGCTGGGGAGCGGGAGTAAATACGAGCAGTACTTC	CASSLALGSGSKYEQYF
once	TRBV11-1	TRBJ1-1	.	TGTGCCAGCACCCCACAGGTGAACACTGAAGCTTTCTTT	CASTPQVNTEAFF
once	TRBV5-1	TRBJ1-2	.	TGCGCCAGCAGCTTGGAGTTACTCGCAAGCGGCTACACCTTC	CASSLELLASGYTF
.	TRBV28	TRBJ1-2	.	TGTGCCAGCAGTTTACTCAGGTACTATGGCTACACCTTC	CASSLLRYYGYTF
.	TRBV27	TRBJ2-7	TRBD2	TGTGCCAGCAGTCCCCAGCGGGGCCGCGAGCAGTACTTC	CASSPQRGREQYF
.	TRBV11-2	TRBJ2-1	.	TGTGCCAGCAGCTCCGAACCCGGGGCCAATGAGCAGTTCTTC	CASSSEPGANEQFF
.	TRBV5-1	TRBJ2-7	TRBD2	TGCGCCAGCAGCTTGGGCGGGAGGGCCTACGAGCAGTACTTC	CASSLGGRAYEQYF
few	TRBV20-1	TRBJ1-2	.	TGCAGTGCTATTCGGACAATGGGCTACACCTTC	CSAIRTMGYTF
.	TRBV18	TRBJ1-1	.	TGTGCCAGCAAAAACCAGCTCGGAGATTTAAAAGCTTTCTTT	CASKNQLGDLKAFF
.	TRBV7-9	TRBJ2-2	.	TGTGCCAGCAGCTTTGCTACCACCACCGGGGAGCTGTTTTTT	CASSFATTTGELFF
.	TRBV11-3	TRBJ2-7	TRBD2	TGTGCCAGCAGCGTGACTAGCCGGCCCTACGAGCAGTACTTC	CASSVTSRPYEQYF
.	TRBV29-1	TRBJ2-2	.	TGCAGCGTTGAAGATAGGTCTTTGGAGCTGTTTTTT	CSVEDRSLELFF
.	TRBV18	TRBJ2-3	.	TGTGCCAGCTCACCACTACCAGATACGCAGTATTTT	CASSPLPDTQYF
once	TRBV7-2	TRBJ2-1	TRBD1	TGTGCCAGCATGCGACAGGGGGCAAGCAATGAGCAGTTCTTC	CASMRQGASNEQFF
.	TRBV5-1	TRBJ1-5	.	TGCGCCAGCAGCGATGGACACGCGAATCAGCCCCAGCATTTT	CASSDGHANQPQHF
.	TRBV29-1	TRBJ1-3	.	TGCAGCGTGGGGACAAGTGGAAACACCATATATTTT	CSVGTSGNTIYF
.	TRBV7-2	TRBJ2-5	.	TGTGCCAGCAGCTGGCAGGGGCAAGAGACCCAGTACTTC	CASSWQGQETQYF
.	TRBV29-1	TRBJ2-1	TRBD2	TGCAGCGTTGCAGGACTAGCGGGAGGTGGTGAGCAGTTCTTC	CSVAGLAGGGEQFF
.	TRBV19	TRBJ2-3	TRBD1	TGTGCCAGTAGTCCTAGGACAGGAATTACAGATACGCAGTATTTT	CASSPRTGITDTQYF
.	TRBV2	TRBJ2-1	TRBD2	TGTGCCAGCAGTCCTCCGGGACTAGCGGGGGGGTTCTCCTACAATGAGCAGTTCTTC	CASSPPGLAGGFSYNEQFF
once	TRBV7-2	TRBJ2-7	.	TGTGCCAGCAGCTTAGCCGGGAGCCACGAGCAGTACTTC	CASSLAGSHEQYF
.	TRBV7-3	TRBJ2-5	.	TGTGCCAGCAGCTCACGGGGACGGCCCCAAGAGACCCAGTACTTC	CASSSRGRPQETQYF
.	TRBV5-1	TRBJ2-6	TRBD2	TGCGCCAGCAGCTTGGTCGGGGGGATTGTCCCTGGGGCCAACGTCCTGACTTTC	CASSLVGGIVPGANVLTF
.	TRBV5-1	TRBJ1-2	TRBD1	TGCGCCAGCAGCTCAGGGGGCGCGGACTATGGCTACACCTTC	CASSSGGADYGYTF
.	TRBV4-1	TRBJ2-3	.	TGCGCCAGCAGCCAAGGGGAATTTACGCAGTATTTT	CASSQGEFTQYF
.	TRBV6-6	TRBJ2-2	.	TGTGCCAGCAGTAGAAGGACCGCCGGGGAGCTGTTTTTT	CASSRRTAGELFF
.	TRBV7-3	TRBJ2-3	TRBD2	TGTGCCAGCAGCTTAAGCGGGAGATTGACAGATACGCAGTATTTT	CASSLSGRLTDTQYF
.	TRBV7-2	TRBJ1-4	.	TGTGCCAGCAGCACTCCCCGGACGGCCTCTGGAAAACTGTTTTTT	CASSTPRTASGKLFF
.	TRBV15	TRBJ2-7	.	TGTGCCACCAGCAGAGACTATGGGGAACCCTACGAGCAGTACTTC	CATSRDYGEPYEQYF
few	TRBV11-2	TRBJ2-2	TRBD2	TGTGCCAGCAGCTTAAGGGGCAAACTAGCGGGAGAGACCGGGGAGCTGTTTTTT	CASSLRGKLAGETGELFF
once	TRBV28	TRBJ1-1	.	TGTGCCATCCACGGACAGCTAAACACTGAAGCTTTCTTT	CAIHGQLNTEAFF